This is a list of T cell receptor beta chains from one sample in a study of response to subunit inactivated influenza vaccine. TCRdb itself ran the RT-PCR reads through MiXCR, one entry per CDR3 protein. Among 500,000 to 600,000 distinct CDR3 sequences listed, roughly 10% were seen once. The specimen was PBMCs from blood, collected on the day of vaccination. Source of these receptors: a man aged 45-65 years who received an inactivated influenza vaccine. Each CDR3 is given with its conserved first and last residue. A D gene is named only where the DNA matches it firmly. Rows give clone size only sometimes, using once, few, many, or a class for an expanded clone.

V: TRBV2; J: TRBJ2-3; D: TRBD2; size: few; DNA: TGTGCCAGCAGTGGGAGTACTAGCGGGCGGCCAGACACAGATACGCAGTATTTT; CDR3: CASSGSTSGRPDTDTQYF
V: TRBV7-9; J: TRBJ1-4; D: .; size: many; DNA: TGTGCCAGCAGCTTTTTAGGAACTAATGAAAAACTGTTTTTT; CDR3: CASSFLGTNEKLFF
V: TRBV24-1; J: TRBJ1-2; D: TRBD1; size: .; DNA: TGTGCCACCTCTTCGACAGGGGACATGGGCTACACCTTC; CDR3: CATSSTGDMGYTF
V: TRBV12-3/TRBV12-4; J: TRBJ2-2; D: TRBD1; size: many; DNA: TGTGCCAGCAGGCGACAGGGGAACACCGGGGAGCTGTTTTTT; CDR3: CASRRQGNTGELFF
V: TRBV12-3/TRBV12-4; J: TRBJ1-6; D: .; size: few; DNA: TGTGCCAGCAGCCCAGGGTATTCACCCCTCCACTTT; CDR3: CASSPGYSPLHF
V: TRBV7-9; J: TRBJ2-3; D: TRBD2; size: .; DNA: TGTGCCAGCAGCCGACTAGCGGGAGGGGATACGCTGTATTTT; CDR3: CASSRLAGGDTLYF
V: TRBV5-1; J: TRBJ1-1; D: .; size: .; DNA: TGCGCCAGCAGCCGCCAGGTGAACACTGAAGCTTTCTTT; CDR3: CASSRQVNTEAFF
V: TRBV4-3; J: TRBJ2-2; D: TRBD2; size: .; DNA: TGCGCCAGCAGCCACGCTTACGGGGGGATGAGCACCGGGGAGCTGTTTTTT; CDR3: CASSHAYGGMSTGELFF
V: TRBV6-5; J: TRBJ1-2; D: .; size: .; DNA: TGTGCCAGCAGTTACTCGAGGGGGAGCGAGGGCTACACCTTC; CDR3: CASSYSRGSEGYTF
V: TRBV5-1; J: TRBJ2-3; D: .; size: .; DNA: TGCGCCAGCAGCCACGGGGAGGTCACAGATACGCAGTATTTT; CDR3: CASSHGEVTDTQYF
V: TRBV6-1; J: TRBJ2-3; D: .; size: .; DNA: TGTGCCAGCGGGGCTCCGGGACGGACATCTTCAGATACGCAGTATTTT; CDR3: CASGAPGRTSSDTQYF
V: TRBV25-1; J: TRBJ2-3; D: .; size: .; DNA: TGTGCCAGCATCCTGACCGATACGCAGTATTTT; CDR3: CASILTDTQYF
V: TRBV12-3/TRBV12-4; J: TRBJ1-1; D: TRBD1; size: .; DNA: TGTGCCAGCAAATTAACAGGGGCTAACACTGAAGCTTTCTTT; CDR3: CASKLTGANTEAFF
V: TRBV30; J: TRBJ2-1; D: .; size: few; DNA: TGTGCCTGGAGCTCCCACACCCGGGGGGCAGGGGAGCAGTTCTTC; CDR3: CAWSSHTRGAGEQFF
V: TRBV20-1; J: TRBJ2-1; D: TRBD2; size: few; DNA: TGCAGTGCTAGATCAGTCTGGAGTGGGGGGGACGCCAATGAGCAGTTCTTC; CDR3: CSARSVWSGGDANEQFF
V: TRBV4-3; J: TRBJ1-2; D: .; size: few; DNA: TGCGCCAGCAGCCAAGATCTGACGGGGGGCTACACCTTC; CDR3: CASSQDLTGGYTF
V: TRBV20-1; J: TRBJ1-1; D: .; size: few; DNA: TGCAGTGCTCCTCGGGGCTCTGAAGCTTTCTTT; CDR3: CSAPRGSEAFF
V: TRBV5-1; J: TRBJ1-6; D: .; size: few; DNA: TGCGCCAGCACCCTGGGTGGGAGCATATCTTCACCCCTCCACTTT; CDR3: CASTLGGSISSPLHF
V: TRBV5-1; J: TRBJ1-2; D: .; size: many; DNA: TGCGCCAGCAGCTTGGCGTACAGCCCTTATGGCTACACCTTC; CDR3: CASSLAYSPYGYTF
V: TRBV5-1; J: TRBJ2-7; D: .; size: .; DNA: TGCGCCAGCAGCACGGACGGGGGGCGTTCCTACGAGCAGTACTTC; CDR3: CASSTDGGRSYEQYF
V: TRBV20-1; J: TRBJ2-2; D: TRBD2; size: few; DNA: TGCAGTGCTAGAGAAAGGCGGGGGTTTAACACCGGGGAGCTGTTTTTT; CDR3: CSARERRGFNTGELFF
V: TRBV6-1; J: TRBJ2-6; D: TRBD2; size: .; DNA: TGTGCCACTCATAGCGGGGATGGGGCCAACGTCCTGACTTTC; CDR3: CATHSGDGANVLTF
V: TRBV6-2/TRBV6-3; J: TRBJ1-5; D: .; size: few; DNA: TGTGCCAGCAGCTTCTACCGGGCCAAAGGTCAGCCCCAGCATTTT; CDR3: CASSFYRAKGQPQHF
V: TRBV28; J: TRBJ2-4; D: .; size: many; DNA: TGTGCCAGCCGATCCGTGGGGACATTTCAGTACTTC; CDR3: CASRSVGTFQYF
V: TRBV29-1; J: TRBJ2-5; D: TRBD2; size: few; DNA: TGCAGCGTTCCGGGACTAGCGGGACAAGAGACCCAGTACTTC; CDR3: CSVPGLAGQETQYF
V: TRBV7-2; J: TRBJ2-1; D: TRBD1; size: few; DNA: TGTGCCAGCAGCAGACGCGACAGGGGGCGCATCAATGAGCAGTTCTTC; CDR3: CASSRRDRGRINEQFF
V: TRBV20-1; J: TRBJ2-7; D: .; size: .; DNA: TGCAGTGCTAGTCGGGGGCTGGACGAGCAGTACTTC; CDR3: CSASRGLDEQYF
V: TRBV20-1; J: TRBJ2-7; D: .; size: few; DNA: TGCAGTGCTAGAGACCTCCGAGTTACCTACGAGCAGTACTTC; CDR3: CSARDLRVTYEQYF
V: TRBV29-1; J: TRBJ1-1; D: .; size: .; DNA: TGCAGCCTCTTGGACCGATTGAACACTGAAGCTTTCTTT; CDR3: CSLLDRLNTEAFF
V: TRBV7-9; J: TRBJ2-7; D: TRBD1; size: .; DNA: TGTGCCAGCAGCATCGGACCTAGGGGGCTCGAGCAGTACTTC; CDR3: CASSIGPRGLEQYF
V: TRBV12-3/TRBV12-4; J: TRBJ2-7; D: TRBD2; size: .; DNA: TGTGCCAGCACCTCTGGACTAGCCCACGAGCAGTACTTC; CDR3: CASTSGLAHEQYF
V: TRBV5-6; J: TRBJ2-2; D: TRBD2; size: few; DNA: TGTGCCAGCAGCTCGACTAGCGGGGGGACCCCGAACACCGGGGAGCTGTTTTTT; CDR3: CASSSTSGGTPNTGELFF
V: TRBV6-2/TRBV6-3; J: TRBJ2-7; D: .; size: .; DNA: TGTGCCAGCAGTAACCCCCAGAGCGAGCAGTACTTC; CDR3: CASSNPQSEQYF
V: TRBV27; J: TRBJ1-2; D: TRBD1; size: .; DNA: TGTGCCAGCAGTCCTGCGACAGGGGGATCGTATGGCTACACCTTC; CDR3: CASSPATGGSYGYTF
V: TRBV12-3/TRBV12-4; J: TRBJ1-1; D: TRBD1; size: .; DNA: TGTGCCAGCACTCCAGGGGGAACGACTGAAGCTTTCTTT; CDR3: CASTPGGTTEAFF
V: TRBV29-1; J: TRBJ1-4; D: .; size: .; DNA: TGCAGCGTACACAGGGTAACTAATGAAAAACTGTTTTTT; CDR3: CSVHRVTNEKLFF
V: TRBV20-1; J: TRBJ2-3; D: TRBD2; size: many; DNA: TGCAGTGCAAGGGGAGGGTCAGATACGCAGTATTTT; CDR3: CSARGGSDTQYF
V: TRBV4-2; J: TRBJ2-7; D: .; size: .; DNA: TGTGCCAGCAGCCAAGGACTAGATCCGGGCGAGCAGTACTTC; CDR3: CASSQGLDPGEQYF
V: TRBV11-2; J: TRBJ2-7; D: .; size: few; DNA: TGTGCCAGCAGCAGAACGGCAGGGGCCTACGAGCAGTACTTC; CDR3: CASSRTAGAYEQYF
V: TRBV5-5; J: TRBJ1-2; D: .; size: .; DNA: TGTGCCAGCAGCCCTGACACTGGCTATGGCTACACCTTC; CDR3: CASSPDTGYGYTF
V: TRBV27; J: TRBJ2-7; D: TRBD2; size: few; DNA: TGTGCCAGCAGGCGAGCGGGGGGCTGGTACGAGCAGTACTTC; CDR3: CASRRAGGWYEQYF
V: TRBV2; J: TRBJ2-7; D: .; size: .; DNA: TGTGCCAGCAGTGTAAGTCTCTCAGCCTACGAGCAGTACTTC; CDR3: CASSVSLSAYEQYF
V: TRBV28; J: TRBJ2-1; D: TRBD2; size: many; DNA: TGTGCCAGCAGCTCGGGACTAGCGGGAACCTACAATGAGCAGTTCTTC; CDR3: CASSSGLAGTYNEQFF
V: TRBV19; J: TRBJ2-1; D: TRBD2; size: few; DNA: TGTGCCAGTAGTCCCCTCGCCCGCACTAGCGGGTACAATGAGCAGTTCTTC; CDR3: CASSPLARTSGYNEQFF
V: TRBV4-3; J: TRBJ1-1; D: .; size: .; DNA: TGCGCCAGCAGAGAGACAGTGAACACTGAAGCTTTCTTT; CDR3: CASRETVNTEAFF
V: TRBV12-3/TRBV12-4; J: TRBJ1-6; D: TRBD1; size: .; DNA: TGTGCCAGCAGTTTGGGCGGAGGGGGCGTTTCACCCCTCCACTTT; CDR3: CASSLGGGGVSPLHF
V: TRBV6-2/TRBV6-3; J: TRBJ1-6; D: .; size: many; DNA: TGTGCCAGCAGTTACTCCGGGGGAGGCTCACCCCTCCACTTT; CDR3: CASSYSGGGSPLHF
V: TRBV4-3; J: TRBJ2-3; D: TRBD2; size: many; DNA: TGCGCCAGCAGCCAAGATTTGCGGGGGGGATCAGATACGCAGTATTTT; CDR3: CASSQDLRGGSDTQYF
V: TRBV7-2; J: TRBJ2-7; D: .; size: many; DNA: TGTGCCAGCAGCTTAGACTACTCCTACGAGCAGTACTTC; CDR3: CASSLDYSYEQYF
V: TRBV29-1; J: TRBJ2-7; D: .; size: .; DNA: TGCAGCGTTGGTTTTTCGGCGGGTTGGACTCGAGAGCAGTACTTC; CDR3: CSVGFSAGWTREQYF
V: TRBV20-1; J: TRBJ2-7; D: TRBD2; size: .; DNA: TGCAGTGCTAGAGCCCGACTAGCGGAGAAAGTCTACGAGCAGTACTTC; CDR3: CSARARLAEKVYEQYF
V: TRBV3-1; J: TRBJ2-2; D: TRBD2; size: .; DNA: TGTGCCAGCAGCAGCCCCCGGACTAGCGGTAACACCGGGGAGCTGTTTTTT; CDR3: CASSSPRTSGNTGELFF
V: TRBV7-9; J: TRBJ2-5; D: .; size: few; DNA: TGTGCCAGCCTCCGGGAGCGCCAAGAGACCCAGTACTTC; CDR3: CASLRERQETQYF
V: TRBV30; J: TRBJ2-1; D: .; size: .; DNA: TGTGCCTGGAGTAGTAGCGGTTACAATGAGCAGTTCTTC; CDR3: CAWSSSGYNEQFF
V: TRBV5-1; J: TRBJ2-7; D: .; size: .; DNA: TGCGCCAGCAGCCGGATGACAGGTTCCGAGCAGTACTTC; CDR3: CASSRMTGSEQYF
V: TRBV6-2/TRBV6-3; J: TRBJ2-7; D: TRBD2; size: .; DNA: TGTGCCAGCAGTTGCCTACTAGCGGGAGTTTGGGGCATTTACGAGCAGTACTTC; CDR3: CASSCLLAGVWGIYEQYF
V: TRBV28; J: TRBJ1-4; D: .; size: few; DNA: TGTGCCAGCAGTTTAATGGGAATACTGTTTTTT; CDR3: CASSLMGILFF
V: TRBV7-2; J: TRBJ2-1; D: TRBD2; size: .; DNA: TGTGCCAGCATACTAGCGACAGCCGGGTCCTACAATGAGCAGTTCTTC; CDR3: CASILATAGSYNEQFF
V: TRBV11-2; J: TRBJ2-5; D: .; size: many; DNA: TGTGCCAGCAGCTCCCTGCGGGGGCCACGGCGGGAGACCCAGTACTTC; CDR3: CASSSLRGPRRETQYF
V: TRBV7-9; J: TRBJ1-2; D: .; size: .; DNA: TGTGCCAGCAGCTTAGCTGGGAGCTATGGCTACACCTTC; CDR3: CASSLAGSYGYTF